Below are 9 T cell receptor beta chains sequenced from a single sample in a study of Ad26.COV2.S vaccination and SARS-CoV-2 variants. The protocol was immunoSEQ multiplex PCR, while the TCRdb copy is restricted to in-frame clones and leaves out a portion. The table records about 480,000 clones, roughly 85% of them present only once. As for treatment: around 19 received Ad26.COV2.S at low or high dose, single or two shots; about 5 received placebo; per-sample allocation not given. Sampling took place 63 days after the first vaccine or placebo injection. Sequencing used peripheral blood, obtained in a trial of Ad26.COV2.S vaccine versus placebo. These receptors came from a person aged 18-65 years who received the Ad26.COV2.S COVID-19 vaccine or a placebo.

CDR3: CSASGRNPYEQYF. CDR3 DNA sequence: TGCAGTGCTAGTGGTCGGAATCCCTACGAGCAGTACTTC. The genes are TRBV20-1 and TRBJ2-7; unclear D gene. V lost 3 bases to trimming and J lost 2 bases, with 11 bases between them. Per germline, CDR1 DFQATT and CDR2 SNEGSKA (reference sequence). The CDR3 is 13 residues long.

The J gene is TRBJ2-5, the V gene TRBV3-1 (or the pseudogene TRBV3-2), with 9 bases matching TRBD2. This CDR3 spans 21 amino acids. Germline values: CDR1 LGHDT, CDR2 YNNKEL (reference sequence). J gave up 2 bases and V 0 bases, and 19 bases lay outside the gene matches. The CDR3 is CASSQDHPTSGSKAGQETQYF. CDR3 nucleotide sequence: TGTGCCAGCAGCCAAGATCACCCGACTAGCGGAAGTAAGGCGGGTCAAGAGACCCAGTACTTC.

This chain links TRBV15 with TRBJ1-1; 8 bases are shared with TRBD1. The CDR3 loop spans 13 amino acids. The germline V gene has CDR1 LNHNV and CDR2 YYDKDF (reference sequence). V lost 8 bases and J lost 4; bases outside the gene matches: 6. CDR3 sequence (DNA): TGTGCCACCTGTCCAGGGGGCTTCACTGAAGCTTTCTTT. Encoded protein: CATCPGGFTEAFF. Supplemented by reference TRBV15 and TRBJ1-1, the full variable domain reads DAMVIQNPRYQVTQFGKPVTLSCSQTLNHNVMYWYQQKSSQAPKLLFHYYDKDFNNEADTPDNFQSRRPNTSFCFLDIRSPGLGDTAMYLCATCPGGFTEAFFGQGTRLTVV.

This clone showed up just a few times. The V call is TRBV6-6, the J call TRBJ1-2, with a weak D call TRBD1 (6 bases). The ends were cut back, 11 bases at V and 7 bases at J, with 23 bases in the middle. The germline gives CDR1 MNHNY, CDR2 SVGAGI (reference sequence). The CDR3 consists of 14 residues. CDR3 nucleotide sequence: TGTGCCGTCACAGCCCGGCGGGGGGCGTTTGGCTACACCTTC. This gives the protein CAVTARRGAFGYTF.

This chain connects TRBV28 to TRBJ1-2; TRBD1 might be the D (6 bases). The germline V gene has CDR1 MDHEN and CDR2 SYDVKM. The CDR3 runs to 15 residues. V was clipped by 1 base and J by 0 bases, with 9 bases between them. CDR3 region: CASSLLTGSNYGYTF. Written as DNA, the CDR3 is TGTGCCAGCAGTTTATTGACAGGCTCTAACTATGGCTACACCTTC.

This clone was seen just once. The rearrangement joins TRBV29-1 to TRBJ2-1; 8 nucleotides agree with TRBD1. This CDR3 spans 13 amino acids. Germline CDR1 is SQVTM and CDR2 is ANQGSEA. The ends lost 6 bases at V and 4 bases at J; junction bases unmatched: 5. CDR3 residues: CSVRTGRYNEQFF. The CDR3 coding sequence is TGCAGCGTCCGGACAGGGAGATACAATGAGCAGTTCTTC.

V gene TRBV7-2 combines with J gene TRBJ1-1; D possibly corresponds to TRBD1 (5 bases). The V gene lost 1 base and the J gene lost 1 base, with 10 bases spanning the gap. The CDR3 runs 15 residues. The germline CDR1 and CDR2 sequences are SGHTA and FQGNSA. CDR3 sequence reads: CASSLGGGTNTEAFF. The CDR3 nucleotides are TGTGCCAGCAGCTTAGGGGGGGGGACGAACACTGAAGCTTTCTTT.

V gene TRBV5-8 combines with J gene TRBJ2-7; the D gene is possibly TRBD1 (5 bases). CDR3 size: 12 residues. Trimming shortened V by 5 bases and J by 3 bases, and 9 bases separated the two germline ends. Germline V lookup: CDR1 SGHTS, CDR2 YDEGEE. CDR3 sequence: CASRRTNYEQYF. In nucleotides, the CDR3 is TGTGCCAGCAGGCGGACAAACTACGAGCAGTACTTC.

The rearrangement links TRBV27 to TRBJ2-1; D gene uncertain. Trimming shortened V by 5 bases and J by 5 bases, and 16 bases separated the two germline ends. There are 15 residues in the CDR3. Germline CDR1 is MNHEY and CDR2 is SMNVEV (reference sequence). Here the CDR3 reads CASSDQARAHNEQFF. The CDR3 DNA reads TGTGCCAGCAGTGACCAAGCGCGAGCTCACAATGAGCAGTTCTTC.